The rows below give T cell receptor beta chains drawn from one sample of a study of cytomegalovirus exposure and HLA in healthy donors. Data came from immunoSEQ multiplex PCR; TCRdb stores just in-frame clones and leaves some out. This table holds about 140,000 clones, 78% found once. Input material: PBMCs. These receptor sequences come from a male donor in good health and CMV-seronegative. The CDR3 runs from the conserved cysteine through the conserved F or W. The order of the fields is J gene, V gene, clone size, D gene, CDR3 protein, CDR3 DNA. The D gene is left open where the match is weak. The size entry is marked missing in some rows and otherwise reads once, few, many or a size class.

>TRBJ2-7|TRBV5-4|-|-
CASSLEQAVEQYF
TGTGCCAGCAGCTTGGAGCAAGCGGTCGAGCAGTACTTC
>TRBJ1-2|TRBV7-2|-|TRBD1
CASSLEGAGGYTF
TGTGCCAGCAGCTTAGAGGGGGCGGGAGGCTACACCTTC
>TRBJ2-3|TRBV6-5|once|-
CASSSPQGTQYF
TGTGCCAGCAGTTCCCCTCAGGGGACGCAGTATTTT
>TRBJ2-5|TRBV7-9|-|TRBD1
CASSWDRGETQYF
TGTGCCAGCAGCTGGGACAGGGGAGAGACCCAGTACTTC
>TRBJ1-2|TRBV7-2|-|-
CASSPWGRQANYGYTF
TGTGCCAGCAGCCCCTGGGGCAGGCAAGCTAACTATGGCTACACCTTC
>TRBJ1-2|TRBV6-1|few|-
CASSEAGGYGYTF
TGTGCCAGCAGTGAAGCAGGGGGCTATGGCTACACCTTC
>TRBJ1-3|TRBV27|-|TRBD1
CASSLEAGGRYTIYF
TGTGCCAGCAGTTTAGAGGCAGGGGGCAGGTACACCATATATTTT
>TRBJ2-1|TRBV19|-|-
CASSIRATAGNEQFF
TGTGCCAGTAGTATAAGGGCGACAGCTGGCAATGAGCAGTTCTTC
>TRBJ1-3|TRBV6-5|-|TRBD1
CASSPDRAGNTIYF
TGTGCCAGCAGCCCTGACAGGGCTGGAAACACCATATATTTT
>TRBJ2-5|TRBV7-9|-|-
CASSSLETQYF
TGTGCCAGCAGCTCATTAGAGACCCAGTACTTC
>TRBJ2-7|TRBV7-9|-|TRBD1
CASSLGWQGAREQYF
TGTGCCAGCAGCTTAGGGTGGCAGGGGGCGAGGGAGCAGTACTTC
>TRBJ1-1|TRBV6-4|few|-
CASSDSEWSEAFF
TGTGCCAGCAGTGACTCTGAGTGGTCTGAAGCTTTCTTT
>TRBJ2-7|TRBV7-3|-|TRBD2
CASSLTGGSGDEQYF
TGTGCCAGCAGCTTAACTGGCGGGAGTGGCGACGAGCAGTACTTC
>TRBJ2-7|TRBV20-1|-|TRBD2
CSAGGVYEQYF
TGCAGCGCGGGGGGGGTCTACGAGCAGTACTTC
>TRBJ2-2|TRBV7-9|-|TRBD2
CASSLATSSGGSSGELFF
TGTGCCAGCAGCTTAGCGACGTCTAGCGGGGGTTCGTCCGGGGAGCTGTTTTTT
>TRBJ2-1|TRBV27|-|TRBD2
CASSLWSSGGPDNEQFF
TGTGCCAGCAGTTTATGGTCTAGCGGGGGACCCGACAATGAGCAGTTCTTC
>TRBJ2-2|TRBV7-2|-|TRBD2
CASSSPGLAGKTLELFF
TGTGCCAGCAGCTCCCCGGGACTAGCGGGGAAGACGCTAGAGCTGTTTTTT
>TRBJ2-3|TRBV9|-|TRBD2
CASSGHGGAGTQYF
TGTGCCAGCAGCGGGCACGGGGGGGCCGGTACGCAGTATTTT
>TRBJ2-1|TRBV7-2|-|TRBD1
CASSRAGGAYNEQFF
TGTGCCAGCAGCCGGGCAGGGGGCGCCTACAATGAGCAGTTCTTC
>TRBJ2-1|TRBV7-6|once|TRBD2
CASSLLAGGYNEQFF
TGTGCCAGCAGCCTGCTAGCGGGAGGCTACAATGAGCAGTTCTTC
>TRBJ1-2|TRBV5-1|few|TRBD1
CASSLGGTAYGYTF
TGCGCCAGCAGCTTAGGGGGGACAGCCTATGGCTACACCTTC
>TRBJ2-7|TRBV7-8|-|TRBD1
CASRDATGLGEQYF
TGTGCCAGCAGAGACGCGACAGGGCTAGGCGAGCAGTACTTC
>TRBJ2-7|TRBV19|-|-
CASSIAGFGYEQYF
TGTGCCAGTAGTATAGCAGGGTTCGGCTACGAGCAGTACTTC
>TRBJ1-2|TRBV18|once|-
CASSSRNYGYTF
TGTGCCAGCTCATCCAGGAACTATGGCTACACCTTC
>TRBJ2-7|TRBV5-4|-|TRBD2
CASSWTPGLAGVGEQYF
TGTGCCAGCAGCTGGACACCGGGACTAGCGGGAGTAGGGGAGCAGTACTTC
>TRBJ1-2|TRBV19|-|-
CASSMRARDLNYGYTF
TGTGCCAGTAGTATGAGGGCAAGAGACCTTAACTATGGCTACACCTTC
>TRBJ1-5|TRBV19|-|-
CASSIGGQPQHF
TGTGCCAGTAGTATAGGAGGACAGCCCCAGCATTTT
>TRBJ1-5|TRBV10-1|-|-
CASSDSCQGSNQPQHF
TGCGCCAGCAGTGATTCCTGTCAGGGGAGCAATCAGCCCCAGCATTTT
>TRBJ2-3|TRBV9|-|TRBD2
CASSVGGGGAVDTQYF
TGTGCCAGCAGCGTAGGGGGCGGGGGGGCCGTGGATACGCAGTATTTT
>TRBJ2-7|TRBV9|-|TRBD2
CASSVYASGSSYEQYF
TGTGCCAGCAGCGTTTACGCTAGCGGGAGCTCCTACGAGCAGTACTTC
>TRBJ2-2|TRBV6-5|-|TRBD1
CASRRTGGTGELFF
TGTGCCAGCAGGAGGACAGGGGGCACCGGGGAGCTGTTTTTT
>TRBJ2-7|TRBV7-2|-|-
CASSLSGKEQYF
TGTGCCAGCAGCTTATCGGGGAAAGAGCAGTACTTC
>TRBJ2-5|TRBV5-1|-|-
CASSFVMTAAGRYQTQYF
TGCGCCAGCAGCTTCGTCATGACCGCGGCAGGGCGGTATCAGACCCAGTACTTC
>TRBJ1-4|TRBV5-1|-|-
CASSISGRDNEKLFF
TGCGCCAGCTCAATCTCCGGGCGGGATAATGAAAAACTGTTTTTT
>TRBJ1-6|TRBV4-3|-|-
CASSQGAGLNSPLHF
TGCGCCAGCAGCCAAGGGGCAGGGTTAAATTCACCCCTCCACTTT
>TRBJ2-7|TRBV7-9|-|TRBD1
CASSWGDRAYEQYF
TGTGCCAGCAGCTGGGGGGACAGGGCCTACGAGCAGTACTTC
>TRBJ1-1|TRBV18|few|TRBD1
CASSPGTVVSPEAFF
TGTGCCAGCTCACCCGGGACAGTTGTGTCTCCTGAAGCTTTCTTT
>TRBJ1-2|TRBV30|few|-
CAWSVFPVDSQGYTF
TGTGCCTGGAGTGTATTTCCCGTGGACAGTCAGGGCTACACCTTC
>TRBJ2-3|TRBV14|once|-
CASSQISRTDTQYF
TGTGCCAGCAGCCAAATCTCCCGCACAGATACGCAGTATTTT
>TRBJ1-1|TRBV9|-|TRBD1
CASSVSTGATEAFF
TGTGCCAGCAGCGTATCTACAGGGGCCACTGAAGCTTTCTTT
>TRBJ2-1|TRBV7-2|-|-
CASSPSQGYNEQFF
TGTGCCAGCAGCCCATCCCAGGGGTACAATGAGCAGTTCTTC
>TRBJ2-1|TRBV5-4|-|-
CASSFKVTGLNEQFF
TGTGCCAGCAGCTTTAAGGTTACAGGGCTTAATGAGCAGTTCTTC
>TRBJ1-1|TRBV27|-|-
CASSLGRVNTEAFF
TGTGCCAGCAGTCTGGGGAGGGTGAACACTGAAGCTTTCTTT
>TRBJ2-2|TRBV7-9|-|-
CSSSFGLAPNLGELFF
TGTTCCAGCAGCTTCGGACTTGCCCCTAATCTCGGGGAGCTGTTTTTT
>TRBJ2-2|TRBV5-6|-|TRBD2
CASSGPGLAGSTNTGELFF
TGTGCCAGCAGCGGGCCGGGACTAGCGGGATCCACGAACACCGGGGAGCTGTTTTTT
>TRBJ2-3|TRBV5-4|-|TRBD1
CASSFPGQRTDTQYF
TGTGCCAGCAGCTTCCCGGGACAGCGCACAGATACGCAGTATTTT
>TRBJ2-7|TRBV25-1|once|-
CASSETGRDYEQYF
TGTGCCAGCAGTGAAACGGGCAGGGACTACGAGCAGTACTTC
>TRBJ1-4|TRBV15|-|-
CATSRDRGTNEKLFF
TGTGCCACCAGCAGAGATCGAGGGACTAATGAAAAACTGTTTTTT
>TRBJ1-2|TRBV27|-|-
CASSLRPRLELGGYTF
TGTGCCAGCAGTTTAAGGCCGAGGCTCGAGCTAGGAGGCTACACCTTC